This T cell receptor (beta chain) was identified in a study of long-term antiretroviral therapy in people with HIV. Study-wide findings and caveats: HIV repertoires covered narrower CDR3 length ranges than controls did.

To note about this clone: What it binds is unknown.

Survey level was the resolution at which the v3.0 immunoSEQ assay ran. Profiled with immunoSEQ multiplex PCR; TCRdb holds only in-frame clones, not every one. Of 25,000 to 35,000 clones detected, around nine tenths appear once; the ten largest clones hold around 7.8%. Germline V gene lookup returns CDR1 MNHEY and CDR2 SMNVEV (reference sequence). Trimming removed 0 bases from V and 4 bases from J, with 10 bases in between. The CDR3 runs 14 residues. The rearrangement uses TRBV27 and TRBJ2-7; D possibly corresponds to TRBD1 (5 bases). The TCR sequence derives from a man aged 45 to 65 with HIV. Sequencing used unsorted PBMCs, obtained roughly 5 years before starting antiretroviral therapy. CDR3 bases: TGTGCCAGCAGTTTATCGAGACAGCAGTACGAGCAGTACTTC. Protein sequence: CASSLSRQQYEQYF.